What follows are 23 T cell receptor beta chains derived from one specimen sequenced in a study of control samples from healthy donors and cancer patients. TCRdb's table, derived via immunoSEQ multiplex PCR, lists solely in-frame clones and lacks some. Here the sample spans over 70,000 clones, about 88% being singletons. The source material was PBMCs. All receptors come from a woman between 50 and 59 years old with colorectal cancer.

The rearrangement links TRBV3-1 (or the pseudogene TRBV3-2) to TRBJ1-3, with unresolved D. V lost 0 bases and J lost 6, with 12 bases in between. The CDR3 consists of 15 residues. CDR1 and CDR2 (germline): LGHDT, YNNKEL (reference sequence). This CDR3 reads CASSQEFRAENTIYF. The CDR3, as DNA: TGTGCCAGCAGCCAAGAATTCCGGGCGGAAAACACCATATATTTT.

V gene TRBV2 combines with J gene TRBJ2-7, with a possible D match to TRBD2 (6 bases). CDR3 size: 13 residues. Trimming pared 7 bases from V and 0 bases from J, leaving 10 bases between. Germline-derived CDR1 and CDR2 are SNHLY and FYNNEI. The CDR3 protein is CASKEDYSYEQYV. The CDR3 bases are TGTGCCAGCAAAGAGGACTACTCCTACGAGCAGTACGTC.

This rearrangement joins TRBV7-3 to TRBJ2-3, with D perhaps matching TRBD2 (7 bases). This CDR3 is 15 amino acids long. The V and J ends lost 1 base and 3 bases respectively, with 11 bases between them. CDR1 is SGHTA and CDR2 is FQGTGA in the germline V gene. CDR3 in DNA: TGTGCCAGCAGCTTAAAGGGGGGGCGGACAGATACGCAGTATTTT. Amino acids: CASSLKGGRTDTQYF.

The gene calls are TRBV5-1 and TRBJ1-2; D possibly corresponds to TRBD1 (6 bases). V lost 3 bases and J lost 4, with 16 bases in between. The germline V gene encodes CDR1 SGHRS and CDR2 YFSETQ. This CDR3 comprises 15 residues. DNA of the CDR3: TGCGCCAGCAGCTGGGGGGCAGACTCGACCTATGGCTACACCTTC. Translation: CASSWGADSTYGYTF.

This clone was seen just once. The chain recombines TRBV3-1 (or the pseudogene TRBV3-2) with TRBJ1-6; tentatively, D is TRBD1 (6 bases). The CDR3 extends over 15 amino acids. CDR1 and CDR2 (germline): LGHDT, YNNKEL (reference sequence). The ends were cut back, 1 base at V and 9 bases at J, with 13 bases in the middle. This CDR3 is CASSQVWGLVSPLHF. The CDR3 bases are TGTGCCAGCAGCCAAGTGTGGGGGCTCGTTTCACCCCTCCACTTT.

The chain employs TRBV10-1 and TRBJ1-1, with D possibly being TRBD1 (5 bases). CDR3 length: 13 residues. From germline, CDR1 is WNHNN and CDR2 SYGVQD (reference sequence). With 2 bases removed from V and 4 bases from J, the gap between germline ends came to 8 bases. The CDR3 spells CASSEDSFTEAFF. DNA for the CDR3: TGCGCCAGCAGTGAGGACAGCTTCACTGAAGCTTTCTTT.

The CDR3 DNA follows: TGTGCCAGCAGTTACTCGCTTCCCGGGGGCGGATCACCCCTCCACTTT. It is translated as CASSYSLPGGGSPLHF. This rearrangement joins TRBV6-2 or TRBV6-3 to TRBJ1-6; D is perhaps TRBD1 (6 bases). V dropped 0 bases and J dropped 10 bases, with 16 bases sitting between them. This CDR3 is 16 amino acids long. CDR1 and CDR2 (germline): MNHEY, SVGEGT.

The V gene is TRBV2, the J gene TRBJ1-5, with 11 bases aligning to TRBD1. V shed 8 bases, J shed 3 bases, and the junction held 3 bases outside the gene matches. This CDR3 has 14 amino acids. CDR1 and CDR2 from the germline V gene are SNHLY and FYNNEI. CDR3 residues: CASSGQGDNQPQHF. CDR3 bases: TGTGCCAGCTCGGGACAGGGGGACAATCAGCCCCAGCATTTT.

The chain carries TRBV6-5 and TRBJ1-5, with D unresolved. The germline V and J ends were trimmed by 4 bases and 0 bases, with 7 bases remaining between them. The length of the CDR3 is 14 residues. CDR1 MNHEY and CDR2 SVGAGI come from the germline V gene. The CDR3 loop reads CASSLGVSNQPQHF. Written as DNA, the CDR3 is TGTGCCAGCAGTTTAGGAGTTAGCAATCAGCCCCAGCATTTT.

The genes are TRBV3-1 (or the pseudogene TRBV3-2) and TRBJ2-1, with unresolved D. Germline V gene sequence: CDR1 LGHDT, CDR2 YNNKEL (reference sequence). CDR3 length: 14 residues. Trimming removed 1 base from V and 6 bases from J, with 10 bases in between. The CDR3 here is CASSQGEATNEQFF. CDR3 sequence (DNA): TGTGCCAGCAGCCAAGGTGAGGCAACCAATGAGCAGTTCTTC.

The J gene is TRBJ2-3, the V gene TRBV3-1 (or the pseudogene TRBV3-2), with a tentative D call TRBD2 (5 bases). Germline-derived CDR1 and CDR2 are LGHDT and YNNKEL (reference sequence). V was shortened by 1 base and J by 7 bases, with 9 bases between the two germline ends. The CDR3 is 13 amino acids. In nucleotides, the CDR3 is TGTGCCAGCAGCCAAGGGACTGTCTATACGCAGTATTTT. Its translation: CASSQGTVYTQYF.

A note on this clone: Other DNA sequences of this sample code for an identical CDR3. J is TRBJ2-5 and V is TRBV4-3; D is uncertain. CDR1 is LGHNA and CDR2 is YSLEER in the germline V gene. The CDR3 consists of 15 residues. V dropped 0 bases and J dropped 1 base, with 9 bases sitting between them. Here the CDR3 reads CASSQEGYPQETQYF. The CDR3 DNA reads TGCGCCAGCAGCCAAGAGGGCTACCCCCAAGAGACCCAGTACTTC.

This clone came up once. The CDR3 coding sequence is TGTGCCAGCAGTGAATTAGGACAAGTCTATGGCTACACCTTC. It is translated as CASSELGQVYGYTF. The genes are TRBV2 and TRBJ1-2, with TRBD1 as a possible D gene (5 bases). There are 14 residues in the CDR3. CDR1 SNHLY and CDR2 FYNNEI come from the germline V gene. Trimming took 2 bases from V and 4 from J, leaving 11 bases between them.

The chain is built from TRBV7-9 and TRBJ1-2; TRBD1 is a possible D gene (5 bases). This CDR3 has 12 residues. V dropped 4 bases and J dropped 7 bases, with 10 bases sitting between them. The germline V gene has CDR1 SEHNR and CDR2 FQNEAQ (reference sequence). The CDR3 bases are TGTGCCAGCAGCTCCGCGGACACTGGCTACACCTTC. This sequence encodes CASSSADTGYTF.

As DNA, the CDR3 is TGCGCCAGCGGTCTTGGGGGGGATGCCGAGACCCAGTACTTC. Amino acids: CASGLGGDAETQYF. The chain couples TRBV5-1 to TRBJ2-5, with 7 bases identical to TRBD2. The ends lost 7 bases at V and 5 bases at J; junction bases unmatched: 11. This CDR3 is 14 amino acids long. The V gene's germline CDR1 is SGHRS and CDR2 YFSETQ.

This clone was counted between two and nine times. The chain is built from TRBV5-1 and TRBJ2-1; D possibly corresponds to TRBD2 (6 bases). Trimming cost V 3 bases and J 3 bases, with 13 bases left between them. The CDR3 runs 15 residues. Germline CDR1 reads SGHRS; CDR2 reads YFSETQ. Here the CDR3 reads CASSSGTDLYNEQFF. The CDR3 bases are TGCGCCAGCAGCTCGGGGACTGATCTCTACAATGAGCAGTTCTTC.

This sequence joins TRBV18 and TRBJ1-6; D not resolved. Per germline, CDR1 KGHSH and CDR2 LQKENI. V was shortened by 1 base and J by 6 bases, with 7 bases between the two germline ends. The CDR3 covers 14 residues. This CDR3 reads CASSPRMGNSPLHF. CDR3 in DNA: TGTGCCAGCTCACCACGAATGGGTAATTCACCCCTCCACTTT.

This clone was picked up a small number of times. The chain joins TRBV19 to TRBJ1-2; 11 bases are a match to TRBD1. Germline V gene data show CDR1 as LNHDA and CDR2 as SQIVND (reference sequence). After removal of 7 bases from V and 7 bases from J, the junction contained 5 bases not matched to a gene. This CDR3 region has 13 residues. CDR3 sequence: CASIWTGGSGYTF. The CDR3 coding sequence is TGTGCCAGTATATGGACAGGGGGCTCTGGCTACACCTTC. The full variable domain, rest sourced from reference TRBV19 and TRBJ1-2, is DGGITQSPKYLFRKEGQNVTLSCEQNLNHDAMYWYRQDPGQGLRLIYYSQIVNDFQKGDIAEGYSVSREKKESFPLTVTSAQKNPTAFYLCASIWTGGSGYTFGSGTRLTVV.

The CDR3 region has the DNA TGTGCCAGCAGCCTTGGAGGGACGGCTTCTAGCACAGATACGCAGTATTTT. It is translated as CASSLGGTASSTDTQYF. The chain links TRBV7-2 to TRBJ2-3; TRBD2 might be the D (6 bases). This CDR3 comprises 17 residues. V dropped 5 bases and J dropped 0 bases, with 18 bases sitting between them. Per the germline V gene, CDR1 is SGHTA and CDR2 is FQGNSA. The full variable domain, its missing parts supplied by reference TRBV7-2 and TRBJ2-3, is GAGVSQSPSNKVTEKGKDVELRCDPISGHTALYWYRQSLGQGLEFLIYFQGNSAPDKSGLPSDRFSAERTGGSVSTLTIQRTQQEDSAVYLCASSLGGTASSTDTQYFGPGTRLTVL.

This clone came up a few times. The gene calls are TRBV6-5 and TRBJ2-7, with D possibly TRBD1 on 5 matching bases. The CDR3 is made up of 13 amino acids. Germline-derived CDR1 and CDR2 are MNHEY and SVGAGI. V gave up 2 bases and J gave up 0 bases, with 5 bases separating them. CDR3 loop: CASSYGASYEQYV. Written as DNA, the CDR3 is TGTGCCAGCAGTTACGGGGCCTCCTACGAGCAGTACGTC.

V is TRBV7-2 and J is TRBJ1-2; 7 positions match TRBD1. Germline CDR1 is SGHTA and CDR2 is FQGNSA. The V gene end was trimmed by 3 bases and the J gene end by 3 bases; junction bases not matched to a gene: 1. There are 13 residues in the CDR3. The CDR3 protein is CASSFGQDYGYTF. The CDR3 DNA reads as TGTGCCAGCAGCTTTGGACAGGACTATGGCTACACCTTC. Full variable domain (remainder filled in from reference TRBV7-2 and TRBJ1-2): GAGVSQSPSNKVTEKGKDVELRCDPISGHTALYWYRQSLGQGLEFLIYFQGNSAPDKSGLPSDRFSAERTGGSVSTLTIQRTQQEDSAVYLCASSFGQDYGYTFGSGTRLTVV.

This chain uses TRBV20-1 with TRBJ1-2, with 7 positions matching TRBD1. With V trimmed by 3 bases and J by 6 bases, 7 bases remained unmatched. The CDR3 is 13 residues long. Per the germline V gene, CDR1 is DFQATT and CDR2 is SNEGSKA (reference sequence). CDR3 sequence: CSASYPTGNGYTF. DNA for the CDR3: TGCAGTGCTAGTTACCCGACAGGGAATGGCTACACCTTC.

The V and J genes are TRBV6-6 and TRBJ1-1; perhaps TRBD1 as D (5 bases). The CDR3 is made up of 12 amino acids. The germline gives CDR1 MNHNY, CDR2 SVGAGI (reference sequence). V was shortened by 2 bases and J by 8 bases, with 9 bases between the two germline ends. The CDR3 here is CASSYAGGEAFF. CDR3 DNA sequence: TGTGCCAGCAGTTACGCCGGGGGGGAAGCTTTCTTT.